These T cell receptor beta chains were read from a single sample in a study of blood T cell repertoires in COVID-19. Produced via immunoSEQ multiplex PCR; TCRdb's table is partial and in-frame only. The sample has some 240,000 clones, approximately 82% seen once; the top ten hold around 1.5%. Sequencing used peripheral blood. All receptors derive from a woman aged 40 to 50 who had recovered from COVID-19. The CDR3 runs from the conserved cysteine through the conserved F or W. D genes are given only for firm matches. Clone sizes are given selectively: once, few, many, or a class where the clone is expanded.

V	size	length	J	D	DNA	CDR3
TRBV4-2	NA	15	TRBJ1-5	TRBD1	TGTGCCAGCAGCCAAGATGCCCAGGGGGAGTCGGCCCAGCATTTT	CASSQDAQGESAQHF
TRBV6-5	NA	14	TRBJ1-4	NA	TGTGCCAGCAGTCAGGGTTATTTATGGGAAAAACTGTTTTTT	CASSQGYLWEKLFF
TRBV11-3	NA	15	TRBJ1-1	TRBD1	TGTGCCAGCAGCCTATCCGGGACAGGGGTTTATTGGGCTTTCTTT	CASSLSGTGVYWAFF
TRBV11-3	NA	14	TRBJ2-4	TRBD2	TGTGCCAGCAGCTTAGAGCCTAGCGGGAGCATTCAGTACTTC	CASSLEPSGSIQYF
TRBV5-4	NA	13	TRBJ2-3	TRBD2	TGTGCCAGCGGGACTAGTGGTACAGATACGCAGTATTTT	CASGTSGTDTQYF
TRBV27	NA	16	TRBJ2-1	TRBD2	TGTGCCAGCACCAGGTCGGGCGGGGGTATGGTCAATGAGCAGTTCTTC	CASTRSGGGMVNEQFF
TRBV9	NA	13	TRBJ2-3	NA	TGTGCCAGCAGCGGGCGGGTTCGGGATACGCAGTATTTT	CASSGRVRDTQYF
TRBV5-6	NA	14	TRBJ1-1	NA	TGTGCCAGCAGCTTCGCAGGGAGGCCCACTGAAGCTTTCTTT	CASSFAGRPTEAFF
TRBV4-3	once	13	TRBJ1-5	NA	TGCGCCAGCAGCCCGGAGAGGGATCAGCCCCAGCATTTT	CASSPERDQPQHF
TRBV10-3	NA	15	TRBJ2-7	NA	TGTGCCATCAGTGAGGAGGGCCCCTCTTCCTACGAGCAGTACTTC	CAISEEGPSSYEQYF
TRBV24-1	NA	17	TRBJ1-3	NA	TGTGCCACCAGTGAGAATGTGACAGGTTTCTCTGGAAACACCATATATTTT	CATSENVTGFSGNTIYF
TRBV5-1	few	12	TRBJ2-2	NA	TGCGCCAGCAGGCAGTCCACCGGGGAGCTGTTTTTT	CASRQSTGELFF
TRBV9	NA	15	TRBJ2-4	NA	TGTGCCAGCAGCGTAGCTATGGGGAGTGGAAACATTCAGTACTTC	CASSVAMGSGNIQYF
TRBV9	NA	15	TRBJ1-1	TRBD1	TGTGCCAGCAGCCACGGGACAGGGGGGAACACTGAAGCTTTCTTT	CASSHGTGGNTEAFF
TRBV5-1	NA	14	TRBJ2-3	NA	TGCGCCAGCAGCTTGGTTCAGGGCACAGATACGCAGTATTTT	CASSLVQGTDTQYF
TRBV7-9	NA	14	TRBJ1-3	NA	TGTGCCAGCAGCTTCGACAGATCTGGAAACACCATATATTTT	CASSFDRSGNTIYF
TRBV19	NA	17	TRBJ1-1	TRBD1	TGTGCCAGTAGGAGACAGGGCCCGTCTTATGCCGGCACTGAAGCTTTCTTT	CASRRQGPSYAGTEAFF
TRBV19	NA	14	TRBJ1-2	NA	TGTGCCAGTAGTATAGAGGAGGGTAACTATGGCTACACCTTC	CASSIEEGNYGYTF
TRBV28	once	13	TRBJ1-2	NA	TGTGCCAGCAGTGTCAGGGGAGTCTATGGCTACACCTTC	CASSVRGVYGYTF
TRBV7-8	NA	17	TRBJ2-6	NA	TGTGCCAGTACCCATCGAAGGGGGTCCTCTGGGGCCAACGTCCTGACTTTC	CASTHRRGSSGANVLTF
TRBV7-9	NA	14	TRBJ1-2	TRBD1	TGTGCCAGCGCCGGGACAGCCCCCGACCATGGCTACACCTTC	CASAGTAPDHGYTF
TRBV11-3	NA	15	TRBJ2-1	TRBD2	TGTGCCAGCAGCCGAGAGGGACTAGCAGGGCATGAGCAGTTCTTC	CASSREGLAGHEQFF
TRBV7-6	NA	15	TRBJ2-7	TRBD1	TGTGCCAGCAGCTCAACGGGACAGGGGGCGGTTGAGCAGTACTTC	CASSSTGQGAVEQYF
TRBV10-3	NA	14	TRBJ1-4	NA	TGTGCCATCGCGGCGGACACGGGTAATGAAAAACTGTTTTTT	CAIAADTGNEKLFF
TRBV9	NA	16	TRBJ2-5	NA	TGTGCCAGCAGCGTAGGGGACCCAACAGGGACGGAGACCCAGTACTTC	CASSVGDPTGTETQYF
TRBV10-3	NA	15	TRBJ2-7	NA	TGTGCCATCAGTGGAGGGGGTACAACCTCCTACGAGCAGTACTTC	CAISGGGTTSYEQYF
TRBV11-3	NA	15	TRBJ2-4	NA	TGTGCCAGCAGCTTACCCGGGGTCGAGAAAAACATTCAGTACTTC	CASSLPGVEKNIQYF
TRBV10-2	NA	12	TRBJ1-1	NA	TGCGCCAGCTCGACAGGTGGGGTCATGGATTTCTTT	CASSTGGVMDFF
TRBV5-4	NA	14	TRBJ1-4	NA	TGTGCCAGCAGCACAGTTACCGATAATGAAAAACTGTTTTTT	CASSTVTDNEKLFF